What follows describes a single TCR beta chain. Its target is unknown. This CDR3 comprises 13 residues. Germline CDR1 and CDR2: LNHDA and SQIVND (reference sequence). After removal of 4 bases from V and 13 bases from J, the junction contained 9 bases not matched to a gene. This sample is part of a study of T cells in localized non-small cell lung cancer. Whole-study findings and limits: Sequencing, confined to only one tumor region, leaves heterogeneity possible. Density of T cells in blood, when higher, went with longer overall survival. Of the tissues analyzed, uninvolved adjacent lung showed maximal T cell clonality, greater than tumor. There were a median 57 of the top 100 tumor clones appearing in adjacent lung.

Data came from immunoSEQ multiplex PCR; TCRdb stores just in-frame clones and leaves some out. The table records 2,700 or so clones, roughly 47% of them present only once. This receptor was identified in a woman aged 35 to 75 with stage II squamous cell lung carcinoma. Sequenced here: lung tumor tissue, sampled before any cancer treatment. The genes are TRBV19 and TRBJ1-5; TRBD1 matches at 8 bases. The CDR3 sequence is CASSTPGGTGQHF. CDR3 DNA: TGTGCCAGTAGTACCCCCGGGGGGACAGGTCAGCATTTT.